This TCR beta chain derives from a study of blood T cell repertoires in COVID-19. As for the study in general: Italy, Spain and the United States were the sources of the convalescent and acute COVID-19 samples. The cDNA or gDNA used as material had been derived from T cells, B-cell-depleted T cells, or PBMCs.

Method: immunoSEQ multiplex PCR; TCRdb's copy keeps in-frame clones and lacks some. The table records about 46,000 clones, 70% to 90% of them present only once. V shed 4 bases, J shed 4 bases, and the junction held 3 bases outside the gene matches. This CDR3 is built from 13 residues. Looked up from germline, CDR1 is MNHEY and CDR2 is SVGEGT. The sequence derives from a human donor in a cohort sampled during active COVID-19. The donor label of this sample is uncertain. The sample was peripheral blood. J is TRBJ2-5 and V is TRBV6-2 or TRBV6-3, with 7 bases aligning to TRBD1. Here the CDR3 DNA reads TGTGCCAGCAGTTTCAACAGGGGAGAGACCCAGTACTTC. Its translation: CASSFNRGETQYF.